This T cell receptor (beta chain) was identified in a study of metastatic and nonmetastatic thyroid tumors. Study information: For malignant and benign thyroid patients, tumor or nodule tissue and blood were the sources whose repertoires were compared.

Under the authors' procedure: For papillary thyroid cancer, a distant-metastasis classifier was constructed from CDR3 differences observed across clinicopathological groups. Via MiXCR, TCRdb re-called the PCR reads. TCRdb, not the authors, supplied the V and J calls. Among about 48,000 clones listed, around 20% were seen once. Patients underwent thyroid surgery, and none had received any treatment before it. The sample holds many counts of this clone. No antigen is known for it. The CDR3 extends over 15 amino acids. J gave up 5 bases and V 5 bases, and 4 bases lay outside the gene matches. General observations from the study: TCR beta diversity was reportedly significantly higher in malignant thyroid tumors than benign nodules, in blood and tumor.

Sequenced: blood. The sequence came from a male donor with papillary thyroid cancer or a benign thyroid nodule (not recorded which). Some clones in this sample may be carry-over from other donors' samples. V and J are TRBV12-3 or TRBV12-4 and TRBJ2-2, with 11 bases matching TRBD1. CDR3 in amino acids: CASSPGTGGTGELFF. CDR3 nucleotides: TGTGCCAGCAGTCCAGGGACAGGGGGGACCGGGGAGCTGTTTTTT.